This T cell receptor beta chain was retrieved from a study of T cells after yellow fever vaccination. Findings and caveats of the study: A faster peak, day 5 versus 15, was reached by the weaker secondary response.

Germline V gene lookup returns CDR1 DFQATT and CDR2 SNEGSKA (reference sequence). V dropped 3 bases and J dropped 5; count of bases not matched to a gene: 13. This CDR3 spans 15 amino acids. Notes on this clonotype: The antigen is not known.

In TCRdb, the 5' RACE reads were re-called with MiXCR into one record per CDR3 protein. The sample yields a few hundred thousand distinct CDR3 sequences, roughly 6.8% seen once. The sample consisted of CD4+ T cells sorted from PBMCs, taken on the day of the yellow fever booster vaccination. This sequence originates from a man younger than 45 who received the YFV17D yellow fever vaccine. The chain is built from TRBV20-1 and TRBJ2-7; 7 bases fit TRBD1. In DNA, the CDR3 is TGCAGTGCTAGTGGCGTCGTGACAGGGAGCCACGAGCAGTACTTC. Residues: CSASGVVTGSHEQYF.